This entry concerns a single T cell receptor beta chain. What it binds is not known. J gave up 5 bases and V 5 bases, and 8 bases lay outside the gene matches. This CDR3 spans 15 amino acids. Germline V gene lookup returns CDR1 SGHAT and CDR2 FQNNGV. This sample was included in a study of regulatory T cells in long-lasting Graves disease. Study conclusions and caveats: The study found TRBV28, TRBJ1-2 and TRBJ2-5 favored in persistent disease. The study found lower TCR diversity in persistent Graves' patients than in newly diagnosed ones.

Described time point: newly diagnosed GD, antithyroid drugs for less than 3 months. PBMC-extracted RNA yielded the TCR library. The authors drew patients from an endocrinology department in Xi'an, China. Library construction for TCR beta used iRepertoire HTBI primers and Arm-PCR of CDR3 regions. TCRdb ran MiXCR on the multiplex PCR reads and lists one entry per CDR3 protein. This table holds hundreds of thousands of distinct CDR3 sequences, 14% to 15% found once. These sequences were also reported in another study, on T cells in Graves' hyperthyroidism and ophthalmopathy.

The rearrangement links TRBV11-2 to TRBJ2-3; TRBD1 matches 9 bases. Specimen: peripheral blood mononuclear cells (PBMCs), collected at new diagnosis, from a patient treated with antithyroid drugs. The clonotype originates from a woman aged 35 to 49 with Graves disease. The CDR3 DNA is TGTGCCAGCAGCCTCACAGGGGGCGGTTTAGATACGCAGTATTTT. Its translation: CASSLTGGGLDTQYF.